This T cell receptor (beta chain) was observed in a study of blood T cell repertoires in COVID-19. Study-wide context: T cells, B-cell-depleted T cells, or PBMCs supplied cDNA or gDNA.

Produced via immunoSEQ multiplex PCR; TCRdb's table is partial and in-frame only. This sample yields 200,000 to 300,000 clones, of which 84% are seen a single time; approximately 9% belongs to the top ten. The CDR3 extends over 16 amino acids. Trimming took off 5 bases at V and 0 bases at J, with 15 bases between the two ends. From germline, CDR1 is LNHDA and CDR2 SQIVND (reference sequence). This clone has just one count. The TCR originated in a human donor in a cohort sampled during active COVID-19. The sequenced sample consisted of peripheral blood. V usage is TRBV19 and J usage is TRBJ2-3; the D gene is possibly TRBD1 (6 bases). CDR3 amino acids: CASSEQGTSSTDTQYF. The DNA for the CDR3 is TGTGCCAGTAGTGAACAGGGCACCTCTAGCACAGATACGCAGTATTTT.